This T cell receptor beta chain was captured by sequencing in a study of cytomegalovirus exposure and HLA in healthy donors. Study-level background: In terms of ancestry, the Caucasian-associated cluster contained 80% to 90% of the approximately 400 genotyped donors.

The PCR made use of 60 Vbeta and 13 Jbeta primers. The repertoire was sequenced with immunoSEQ multiplex PCR; TCRdb's copy has only in-frame clones and lacks some. This sample has over 120,000 clones, with 77% found just once. Only a few counts were recorded for this clone. V shed 0 bases, J shed 6 bases, and the junction held 1 base outside the gene matches. CDR3 length: 14 amino acids. CDR1 is SGHRS and CDR2 is YFSETQ in the germline V gene. Input material: PBMCs. The V gene is TRBV5-1, the J gene TRBJ2-7, with 12 bases that match TRBD2. The receptor was isolated from a male donor in good health and CMV-seronegative. This chain's CDR3 is CASSLETSGSEQYF. CDR3 DNA sequence: TGCGCCAGCAGCTTGGAGACTAGCGGGAGCGAGCAGTACTTC.